This T cell receptor (beta chain) was retrieved from a study of blood T cell repertoires in COVID-19. V lost 2 bases and J 4 bases, leaving 15 bases between the germline ends. Germline V lookup: CDR1 MNHEY, CDR2 SVGAGI. The CDR3 totals 16 residues. Clones were sequenced by immunoSEQ multiplex PCR, and TCRdb holds only the in-frame ones, with some missing. The top ten clones hold approximately 5% of a sample with some 160,000 clones, 65% to 85% of them seen once. The count of this clone is one. The TCR originated in a woman in her forties or fifties with acute or convalescent COVID-19. The V and J genes are TRBV6-5 and TRBJ2-1; D is possibly TRBD2 (7 bases). Sequencing used peripheral blood. This CDR3 is CASSYDGGGPYNEQFF. The CDR3 coding sequence is TGTGCCAGCAGTTACGATGGCGGGGGCCCATACAATGAGCAGTTCTTC.